This entry is about one T cell receptor (beta chain). Its specificity is unknown. The data were taken from a study of T cell clones after liver transplantation. Background on the study: A pre-transplant mixed lymphocyte reaction with TCRbeta sequencing defined graft-donor-reactive clones followed in post-transplant blood. Findings of the study overall: Circulating graft-donor-reactive CD4 TCRbeta sequences fell significantly post-transplant in most of the 8 subjects. Low donor cell numbers restricted donor-reactive repertoire measurement in two subjects.

Some clones are missing from TCRdb's copy, which holds only in-frame ones; the method was immunoSEQ multiplex PCR. Here the sample spans fewer than 25,000 clones, 88% being singletons. The sequence derives from a human donor who received a liver transplant. The specimen was CD8+ T cells from blood, collected before liver transplant.

CDR3 region: CASSSLGRTGAYGYTF. CDR3 nucleotide sequence: TGTGCCAGCAGTTCTTTGGGAAGGACAGGGGCCTATGGCTACACCTTC. This chain links TRBV27 with TRBJ1-2, with 9 nucleotides matching TRBD1. Losses at the gene ends were 4 bases for V and 4 bases for J; bases not matched to a gene: 10. This CDR3 has 16 residues. CDR1 is MNHEY and CDR2 is SMNVEV in the germline V gene (reference sequence).